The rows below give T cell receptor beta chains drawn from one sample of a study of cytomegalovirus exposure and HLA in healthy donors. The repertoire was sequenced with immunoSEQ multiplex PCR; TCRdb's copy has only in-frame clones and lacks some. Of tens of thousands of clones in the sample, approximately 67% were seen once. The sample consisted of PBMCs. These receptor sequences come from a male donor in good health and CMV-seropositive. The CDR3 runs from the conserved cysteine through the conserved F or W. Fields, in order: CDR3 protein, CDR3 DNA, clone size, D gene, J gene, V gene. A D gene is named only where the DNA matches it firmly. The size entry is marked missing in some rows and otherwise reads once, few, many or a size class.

CDR3aa: CASSQERYGYTF; CDR3nt: TGTGCCAGCAGCCAAGAGCGCTATGGCTACACCTTC; abundance: NA; d_gene: NA; j_gene: TRBJ1-2; v_gene: TRBV14
CDR3aa: CASSLRQGAHGANVLTF; CDR3nt: TGTGCCAGCAGTTTAAGACAGGGGGCTCATGGGGCCAACGTCCTGACTTTC; abundance: NA; d_gene: TRBD1; j_gene: TRBJ2-6; v_gene: TRBV27
CDR3aa: CAWSVQGFGYGYTF; CDR3nt: TGTGCCTGGAGTGTACAGGGCTTCGGCTATGGCTACACCTTC; abundance: few; d_gene: NA; j_gene: TRBJ1-2; v_gene: TRBV30
CDR3aa: CAISQTSGGDNEQFF; CDR3nt: TGTGCCATCAGTCAGACTAGCGGGGGGGACAATGAGCAGTTCTTC; abundance: NA; d_gene: TRBD2; j_gene: TRBJ2-1; v_gene: TRBV10-3
CDR3aa: CASSSTGTGNTGELFF; CDR3nt: TGTGCCAGCAGCTCCACCGGGACAGGGAACACCGGGGAGCTGTTTTTT; abundance: NA; d_gene: TRBD1; j_gene: TRBJ2-2; v_gene: TRBV7-7
CDR3aa: CASSIQGSFGYGYTF; CDR3nt: TGTGCCAGCAGTATACAGGGATCCTTTGGCTATGGCTACACCTTC; abundance: NA; d_gene: NA; j_gene: TRBJ1-2; v_gene: TRBV28
CDR3aa: CASSEPGLGNTIYF; CDR3nt: TGTGCCAGCAGCGAGCCAGGGCTGGGAAACACCATATATTTT; abundance: NA; d_gene: NA; j_gene: TRBJ1-3; v_gene: TRBV9
CDR3aa: CASSLAGTANTGELFF; CDR3nt: TGCGCCAGCAGCTTGGCCGGGACAGCTAACACCGGGGAGCTGTTTTTT; abundance: NA; d_gene: TRBD1; j_gene: TRBJ2-2; v_gene: TRBV5-1
CDR3aa: CASSREQGAGETQYF; CDR3nt: TGTGCCAGCTCACGTGAACAGGGGGCTGGTGAGACCCAGTACTTC; abundance: NA; d_gene: TRBD1; j_gene: TRBJ2-5; v_gene: TRBV18
CDR3aa: CASSPLTLNRGRTSYEQYF; CDR3nt: TGTGCCAGCAGTCCGTTGACCTTGAACAGGGGCCGGACCTCCTACGAGCAGTACTTC; abundance: few; d_gene: TRBD1; j_gene: TRBJ2-7; v_gene: TRBV27
CDR3aa: CASITETGEQYF; CDR3nt: TGTGCCAGCATCACAGAGACGGGGGAGCAGTACTTC; abundance: few; d_gene: NA; j_gene: TRBJ2-5; v_gene: TRBV6-6
CDR3aa: CASSHRLADTDTQYF; CDR3nt: TGTGCCAGCAGTCACCGACTAGCGGATACAGATACGCAGTATTTT; abundance: NA; d_gene: TRBD2; j_gene: TRBJ2-3; v_gene: TRBV7-9
CDR3aa: CASSSGGINTEAFF; CDR3nt: TGTGCCAGCAGTTCTGGAGGAATCAACACTGAAGCTTTCTTT; abundance: NA; d_gene: NA; j_gene: TRBJ1-1; v_gene: TRBV28
CDR3aa: CASSQGARGINEKLFF; CDR3nt: TGTGCCAGCAGCCAAGGGGCCCGGGGGATTAATGAAAAACTGTTTTTT; abundance: NA; d_gene: NA; j_gene: TRBJ1-4; v_gene: TRBV14
CDR3aa: CASSVEGGSGANVLTF; CDR3nt: TGTGCCAGCAGCGTAGAAGGGGGCTCTGGGGCCAACGTCCTGACTTTC; abundance: NA; d_gene: NA; j_gene: TRBJ2-6; v_gene: TRBV9
CDR3aa: CAIKGAGTGDEQFF; CDR3nt: TGTGCCATCAAAGGAGCTGGTACGGGAGATGAGCAGTTCTTC; abundance: NA; d_gene: NA; j_gene: TRBJ2-1; v_gene: TRBV10-3
CDR3aa: CASSSGLYNEQFF; CDR3nt: TGTGCCAGCAGCTCCGGACTTTACAATGAGCAGTTCTTC; abundance: few; d_gene: NA; j_gene: TRBJ2-1; v_gene: TRBV7-9
CDR3aa: CASSLITGTEAFF; CDR3nt: TGTGCCAGCAGCCTAATTACGGGTACTGAAGCTTTCTTT; abundance: NA; d_gene: NA; j_gene: TRBJ1-1; v_gene: TRBV7-9
CDR3aa: CATSRDGVGGGGYTF; CDR3nt: TGTGCCACCAGCAGAGATGGTGTGGGGGGTGGTGGCTACACCTTC; abundance: NA; d_gene: NA; j_gene: TRBJ1-2; v_gene: TRBV15
CDR3aa: CASSQMTATEAFF; CDR3nt: TGTGCCAGCAGCCAGATGACAGCCACTGAAGCTTTCTTT; abundance: NA; d_gene: NA; j_gene: TRBJ1-1; v_gene: TRBV14
CDR3aa: CATSINGGLRRETQYF; CDR3nt: TGTGCCACCAGCATAAACGGGGGGCTGAGGAGGGAGACCCAGTACTTC; abundance: NA; d_gene: NA; j_gene: TRBJ2-5; v_gene: TRBV15
CDR3aa: CASTSSRAGGFGYEQYF; CDR3nt: TGTGCCAGCACCTCATCAAGGGCAGGGGGCTTTGGATACGAGCAGTACTTC; abundance: NA; d_gene: TRBD1; j_gene: TRBJ2-7; v_gene: TRBV28
CDR3aa: CASSYSGPRGGNEQFF; CDR3nt: TGTGCCAGCAGTTACTCAGGACCCAGGGGTGGGAATGAGCAGTTCTTC; abundance: NA; d_gene: NA; j_gene: TRBJ2-1; v_gene: TRBV6-5
CDR3aa: CASSVGSGRQVYGYTF; CDR3nt: TGTGCCAGCAGCGTAGGGTCCGGGCGACAGGTCTATGGCTACACCTTC; abundance: NA; d_gene: NA; j_gene: TRBJ1-2; v_gene: TRBV9
CDR3aa: CASSLAQGIYEQYF; CDR3nt: TGTGCCAGCAGTTTAGCCCAGGGGATCTACGAGCAGTACTTC; abundance: NA; d_gene: NA; j_gene: TRBJ2-7; v_gene: TRBV27
CDR3aa: CASSSPSRDRGNKQYF; CDR3nt: TGTGCCAGCAGTTCCCCATCACGGGACAGGGGGAACAAGCAGTACTTC; abundance: NA; d_gene: TRBD1; j_gene: TRBJ2-7; v_gene: TRBV27
CDR3aa: CSVLPGTGLNEQFF; CDR3nt: TGCAGCGTTCTTCCCGGGACAGGGCTAAATGAGCAGTTCTTC; abundance: once; d_gene: TRBD1; j_gene: TRBJ2-1; v_gene: TRBV29-1
CDR3aa: CASSLGGDYGYTF; CDR3nt: TGTGCCAGCAGCTTGGGGGGGGACTATGGCTACACCTTC; abundance: NA; d_gene: NA; j_gene: TRBJ1-2; v_gene: TRBV7-9
CDR3aa: CSVDGHAAGGANEQFF; CDR3nt: TGCAGCGTTGATGGACACGCAGCGGGAGGGGCCAATGAGCAGTTCTTC; abundance: NA; d_gene: TRBD2; j_gene: TRBJ2-1; v_gene: TRBV29-1
CDR3aa: CASSVGVSSGNTIYF; CDR3nt: TGTGCCAGCAGCGTAGGAGTTTCCTCTGGAAACACCATATATTTT; abundance: NA; d_gene: NA; j_gene: TRBJ1-3; v_gene: TRBV9